Following are 30 T cell receptor beta chains from one sample sequenced in a study of Graves' ophthalmopathy and Graves' hyperthyroidism. TCR beta CDR3 regions were amplified from RNA transcripts. The first round was an RT-PCR with HTBI primers, and the second round was a multiplex PCR. TCRdb re-analysed the multiplex PCR reads in MiXCR, keeping a single row per CDR3 protein. The sample includes 45,000 to 60,000 distinct CDR3 sequences, less than 55% of them seen just once. The sample taken for sequencing was peripheral blood. The receptors shown here come from an adult woman with Graves' ophthalmopathy.

This clonotype was detected once. One end of the junction is discordant with germline, which a read error may explain. The rearrangement joins TRBV7-9 to TRBJ1-2; D perhaps matches TRBD1 (5 bases). CDR1 SEHNR and CDR2 FQNEAQ come from the germline V gene (reference sequence). The CDR3 contains 9 residues. The CDR3, as DNA: TGTGCCAGCCAAAGAGGGGAAGTATTC. Its translation: CASQRGEVF.

The rearrangement joins TRBV10-3 to TRBJ1-5; 10 bases are shared with TRBD1. The V and J ends lost 4 bases and 6 bases, in that order; junction bases with no gene match: 9. The CDR3 sequence is 16 residues long. CDR1 is ENHRY, CDR2 SYGVKD, per germline. The CDR3 is CAISVHDRGRGQPQHF. The CDR3 DNA sequence: TGTGCCATCAGTGTCCACGACAGGGGGCGCGGTCAGCCCCAGCATTTT.

The chain has TRBV9 and TRBJ1-2; D uncertain. The CDR3 has 14 residues. Germline V gene sequence: CDR1 SGDLS, CDR2 YYNGEE. V lost 0 bases, J lost 4 bases, and 10 bases lay in between. The CDR3, as DNA: TGTGCCAGCAGCGTAGGAGACGGGTTCTATGGCTACACCTTC. As protein: CASSVGDGFYGYTF.

J is TRBJ2-7 and V is TRBV2; TRBD2 might be the D (6 bases). The CDR3 consists of 16 residues. Looked up from germline, CDR1 is SNHLY and CDR2 is FYNNEI. The germline V and J ends were trimmed by 3 bases and 2 bases, with 17 bases remaining between them. Here the CDR3 DNA reads TGTGCCAGCAGTGAGCCCCCGGGACTCGCACCCTACGAGCAGTACTTC. This encodes CASSEPPGLAPYEQYF.

The chain recombines TRBV7-2 with TRBJ1-2, with D possibly TRBD1 on 5 matching bases. The length of the CDR3 is 17 residues. V dropped 5 bases and J dropped 4 bases, with 23 bases sitting between them. CDR1 SGHTA and CDR2 FQGNSA come from the germline V gene. The CDR3 loop reads CASSQEGLAGLSYGYTF. The DNA for the CDR3 is TGTGCCAGCAGCCAAGAGGGACTAGCGGGCCTGTCCTATGGCTACACCTTC.

The chain has TRBV24-1 and TRBJ2-1; no definite D call. V lost 4 bases and J 0 bases, leaving 9 bases between the germline ends. CDR3 length equals 15 residues. From germline, CDR1 is KGHDR and CDR2 SFDVKD. In nucleotides, the CDR3 is TGTGCCACCAGTGACAGCCTAAACTCCTACAATGAGCAGTTCTTC. Translation: CATSDSLNSYNEQFF.

This clonotype was observed a few times. This chain connects TRBV4-3 to TRBJ2-1, with D perhaps given as TRBD1 or TRBD2 (5 bases each). The V end was cut by 0 bases, the J end by 3 bases, with 21 bases between. Germline V gene data show CDR1 as LGHNA and CDR2 as YSLEER. The CDR3 has 19 residues. The CDR3 is CASSQEGPRGSGIYNEQFF. The DNA for the CDR3 is TGCGCCAGCAGCCAAGAGGGGCCTCGAGGGAGTGGGATCTACAATGAGCAGTTCTTC.

This chain links TRBV19 with TRBJ2-3; 7 nucleotides line up with TRBD1. Germline CDR1 LNHDA, CDR2 SQIVND (reference sequence). This CDR3 has 14 amino acids. Trimming cost V 3 bases and J 4 bases; bases outside gene matches: 4. CDR3 amino acids: CASSIRQGSDTQYF. CDR3 DNA sequence: TGTGCCAGTAGTATCCGACAGGGTTCAGATACGCAGTATTTT.

About this clonotype: Mismatch with germline at one junction end may stem from a read error. The V gene is TRBV6-6, the J gene TRBJ2-7; 9 bases map to TRBD1. The germline V gene encodes CDR1 MNHNY and CDR2 SVGAGI (reference sequence). This CDR3 region has 14 residues. CDR3 in amino acids: CTSSRQGGAYGQYF. CDR3 bases: TGTACCAGCAGCAGACAGGGGGGAGCCTACGGGCAGTACTTC.

This clonotype was detected many times. V usage is TRBV28 and J usage is TRBJ1-2; 10 nucleotides align to TRBD1. The CDR3 contains 15 residues. The V segment lost 4 bases and the J segment 7 bases; nucleotides outside the gene matches: 9. Germline V gene sequence: CDR1 MDHEN, CDR2 SYDVKM. CDR3 sequence (DNA): TGTGCCAGCAGTTCCTCCGGGACAGGGGCCGGTGGCTACACCTTC. This encodes CASSSSGTGAGGYTF.

The gene calls are TRBV24-1 and TRBJ2-5, with TRBD1 matching 8 bases. This CDR3 contains 14 residues. V lost 3 bases and J lost 5; bases outside the gene matches: 4. Germline V gene lookup returns CDR1 KGHDR and CDR2 SFDVKD. The CDR3 reads CATSDGQGEETQYF. The CDR3 region has the DNA TGTGCCACCAGTGATGGACAGGGTGAGGAGACCCAGTACTTC.

The chain links TRBV6-6 to TRBJ2-7; TRBD1 or TRBD2 may be the D gene (5 bases each). Trimming took 5 bases from V and 4 from J, leaving 15 bases between them. CDR1 is MNHNY and CDR2 is SVGAGI in the germline V gene (reference sequence). The CDR3 runs to 14 residues. The CDR3 protein is CASSGGTGRYEQYF. The CDR3 DNA follows: TGTGCCAGCAGTGGAGGTACAGGAAGATACGAGCAGTACTTC.

The table lists this clonotype with a few counts. The CDR3 DNA is TGTGCCAGCAGCACCCGGGACAGGGGTTTCGAAAAACTGTTTTTT. It codes for CASSTRDRGFEKLFF. The genes are TRBV3-1 and TRBJ1-4, with 10 bases aligning to TRBD1. Germline CDR1 reads LGHDT; CDR2 reads YNNKEL (reference sequence). CDR3 length: 15 residues. V shed 5 bases and J 8 bases; nucleotides not matched to a gene: 8.

This clonotype was detected ten times or more. This may be a read error: a much more frequent sequence differs by one nucleotide. The chain employs TRBV12-3 or TRBV12-4 and TRBJ2-7; no definite D call. Trimming pared 0 bases from V and 9 bases from J, leaving 6 bases between. CDR3 length equals 11 residues. CDR3 nucleotides: TGTGCCAGCAGTTTAGCGGCAGGGCAGTACTTC. Translation gives CASSLAAGQYF.

For this clonotype: Since a much larger clone is just one base distant, this may be a read error. The final CDR3 position lacks the conserved phenylalanine or tryptophan, pointing to a likely read error. The rearrangement uses TRBV7-2 and TRBJ2-4; 16 bases align to TRBD2. The trim removed 5 bases at V and 9 bases at J, leaving 10 bases unmatched. Germline CDR1 and CDR2: SGHTA and FQGNSA. The CDR3 extends over 17 amino acids. The CDR3 sequence is CASSPGLAGGPRSIQYL. The CDR3, as DNA: TGTGCCAGCAGCCCGGGACTAGCGGGAGGGCCTAGAAGCATTCAGTACCTC.

The chain has TRBV5-1 and TRBJ1-4; D is ambiguous. Trimming removed 2 bases at V and 0 bases at J, with 11 bases between. The CDR3 spans 16 residues. The germline gives CDR1 SGHRS, CDR2 YFSETQ. CDR3 DNA sequence: TGCGCCAGCAGCTTAGCCGGGCCGACAACTAATGAAAAACTGTTTTTT. It yields the protein CASSLAGPTTNEKLFF.

Remarks on this clonotype: A read error may produce the germline difference seen at one junction end. V and J are TRBV6-1 and TRBJ2-1, with a possible D match to TRBD2 (6 bases). This CDR3 spans 13 amino acids. Germline lookup yields CDR1 MNHNS and CDR2 SASEGT. In DNA, the CDR3 is TGTGCCAGCAATGGCGGAGGGAGCAATGAGCTGTTCTTC. Protein product: CASNGGGSNELFF.

This clonotype showed up many times. The CDR3 coding sequence is TGTGCCAGCAGAGGGACTAGCGGGCATGAGCAGTTCTTC. This gives the protein CASRGTSGHEQFF. The rearrangement uses TRBV28 and TRBJ2-1; 12 nucleotides match TRBD2. The junction had 2 bases not matched to a gene; V was cut back by 6 bases and J by 8 bases. This CDR3 contains 13 residues. The germline V gene encodes CDR1 MDHEN and CDR2 SYDVKM.

In its sample, this clonotype was seen many times. The chain is built from TRBV6-6 and TRBJ2-7; weak D call: TRBD1 (5 bases). Trimming cost V 6 bases and J 5 bases, with 14 bases left between them. Per the germline V gene, CDR1 is MNHNY and CDR2 is SVGAGI (reference sequence). This CDR3 has 13 amino acids. This CDR3 is CASRRRVENEQYF. CDR3 DNA: TGTGCCAGCAGGCGCAGGGTCGAAAACGAGCAGTACTTC.

This clonotype was recorded a few times. The V and J genes are TRBV30 and TRBJ1-4, with D possibly being TRBD1 (5 bases). This CDR3 has 15 residues. Germline lookup yields CDR1 GTSNPN and CDR2 SVGIG (reference sequence). The V end lost 5 bases, the J end lost 3 bases, and 16 bases lay between the germline ends. This chain's CDR3 is CAWSWVSGPNEKLFF. In nucleotides, the CDR3 is TGTGCCTGGTCCTGGGTGTCAGGGCCTAATGAAAAACTGTTTTTT.

This clonotype was detected ten times or more. The genes are TRBV12-3 or TRBV12-4 and TRBJ1-1; tentatively, D is TRBD1 (5 bases). The germline V and J ends were trimmed by 1 base and 4 bases, with 19 bases remaining between them. This CDR3 has 17 amino acids. This CDR3 is CASSLGGLGGRGTEAFF. For the CDR3, the DNA is TGTGCCAGCAGTTTAGGAGGGTTGGGGGGGAGGGGCACTGAAGCTTTCTTT.

This clonotype appeared once. No conserved phenylalanine or tryptophan ends this CDR3, so it is likely a read error. The DNA is omitted, as the CDR3 cannot be located on it reliably, and the CDR3 follows TCRdb's listing. This chain links TRBV7-3 with TRBJ2-5; the tabulated D call, TRBD1, remains unverified against the DNA. Per the germline V gene, CDR1 is SGHTA and CDR2 is FQGTGA. The CDR3 spans 10 amino acids, including both terminal residues. The CDR3 loop is CASSLKQGAT.

This clonotype was seen many times. This chain connects TRBV11-2 to TRBJ2-7; no clear D gene. CDR3 size: 12 residues. The V end was cut by 0 bases, the J end by 6 bases, with 6 bases between. Germline CDR1 reads SGHAT; CDR2 reads FQNNGV. This chain's CDR3 is CASSLDGVEQYF. CDR3 in DNA: TGTGCCAGCAGCTTAGATGGCGTCGAGCAGTACTTC.

In this sample, this clonotype turned up many times. The J gene is TRBJ1-6, the V gene TRBV6-1, with 11 bases identical to TRBD1. The CDR3 totals 15 residues. Germline V gives CDR1 MNHNS, CDR2 SASEGT. J gave up 9 bases and V 5 bases, and 6 bases lay outside the gene matches. DNA for the CDR3: TGTGCCAGCAGTCCGGACAGGGGGCTTGGTTCACCCCTCCACTTT. Its protein product is CASSPDRGLGSPLHF.

Comments on this clonotype: At one boundary the junction diverges from the germline segment, which might be a read error. The J gene is TRBJ2-1, the V gene TRBV7-2; 8 nucleotides line up with TRBD2. The V gene's germline CDR1 is SGHTA and CDR2 FQGNSA. This CDR3 is 17 amino acids long. The CDR3 DNA follows: TGTGCCTGCAGGCATTTGGCGGGAGGCGCGCCCTACAATGAGCAGTTCTTC. It is translated as CACRHLAGGAPYNEQFF. The full variable domain, completed using reference TRBV7-2 and TRBJ2-1, is GAGVSQSPSNKVTEKGKDVELRCDPISGHTALYWYRQSLGQGLEFLIYFQGNSAPDKSGLPSDRFSAERTGGSVSTLTIQRTQQEDSAVYLCACRHLAGGAPYNEQFFGPGTRLTVL.

This clonotype was seen many times. The chain recombines TRBV20-1 with TRBJ2-1; no firm D call. Germline V CDR1 and CDR2: DFQATT, SNEGSKA (reference sequence). The CDR3 contains 11 residues. The CDR3 spells CSSPLYNEQFF. CDR3 nucleotides: TGCAGCAGTCCACTTTACAATGAGCAGTTCTTC.

In regard to this clonotype: A much larger clonotype is one base distant, so this may be a read error. The chain recombines TRBV4-1 with TRBJ1-3; a weak D match, TRBD1 (6 bases). From germline, CDR1 is MGHRA and CDR2 YSYEKL. This CDR3 has 17 amino acids. The CDR3 spells CASSQDGGLFSGYTIYF. CDR3 coding DNA: TGCGCCAGCAGCCAAGATGGGGGGCTGTTCTCTGGATACACCATATATTTT.

This clonotype was observed at least ten times. This chain uses TRBV7-3 with TRBJ2-3, with 13 nucleotides matching TRBD2. CDR3 size: 17 residues. V trimming: 5 bases; J trimming: 1 base; junction bases outside the gene matches: 6. The germline CDR1 and CDR2 sequences are SGHTA and FQGTGA. This chain's CDR3 is CASSQGLAGAGTDTQYF. In nucleotides, the CDR3 is TGTGCCAGCAGCCAAGGACTAGCGGGAGCGGGCACAGATACGCAGTATTTT.

In this sample, this clonotype turned up many times. V is TRBV4-1 and J is TRBJ2-3; D gene ambiguous. The CDR3 extends over 13 amino acids. Trimming cost V 4 bases and J 2 bases, with 7 bases left between them. Germline loops: CDR1 MGHRA, CDR2 YSYEKL. CDR3 sequence reads: CASSPLPTDTQYF. Here the CDR3 DNA reads TGCGCCAGCAGCCCGCTCCCCACAGATACGCAGTATTTT.

This clonotype is labeled as medium-sized. The rearrangement uses TRBV7-2 and TRBJ1-2, with 12 bases fitting TRBD1. Germline CDR1 and CDR2: SGHTA and FQGNSA. The V gene end was trimmed by 1 base and the J gene end by 8 bases; junction bases not matched to a gene: 5. There are 15 residues in the CDR3. The CDR3 loop is CASSLVGTGGAGYTF. The CDR3 DNA is TGTGCCAGCAGCTTAGTGGGGACAGGGGGCGCGGGCTACACCTTC.